This T cell receptor beta chain originates from a study of shared clonotypes between healthy human individuals. General study points: Although depth was large, rarefaction showed that sequencing of the sorted subsets was incomplete. Naive subsets, compared against memory subsets, generally had larger estimated richness values.

Every one of the donors was a Caucasian adult that lived in Nashville, Tennessee. Concerning this clone: Antigen specificity is unknown.

The germline V gene encodes CDR1 SGHNT and CDR2 YYREEE (reference sequence). Trimming left V 3 bases short and J 5 bases short, with 11 bases between. CDR3 length: 14 amino acids. It was at deep level that the assay was run. Sequencing was performed with immunoSEQ multiplex PCR; in TCRdb, only in-frame clones are kept and a portion is missing. Found here are under 1,900,000 clones, 97% to 99% of them singletons; the top ten hold 0.36%. The chain combines TRBV5-4 with TRBJ2-2; D is undetermined. The sequence was collected from a man between 25 and 39 years old in good health. Sequencing was done on a sample of naive CD4+ T cells sorted from blood. Noted subset: CD45RA+ positively selected. The CDR3 protein is CASSSIDPTGELFF. As DNA, the CDR3 is TGTGCCAGCAGCTCTATAGACCCGACCGGGGAGCTGTTTTTT.